This T cell receptor (beta chain) was obtained from a study of shared clonotypes between healthy human individuals. This clone occurred once. The method was immunoSEQ multiplex PCR; TCRdb's version includes in-frame clones alone and lacks a portion of them. The table lists 2 million to 3 million clones, roughly 93% of them singletons, with around 0.4% in the top ten. V gave up 7 bases and J gave up 8 bases, with 24 bases separating them. The CDR3 is made up of 15 amino acids. The germline gives CDR1 SGHNT, CDR2 YYREEE (reference sequence). The specimen was naive CD4+ T cells from PBMCs. Subset denoted: CD45RA+ positively selected. This TCR was sampled from a young man in good health. Some clones in this sample may be carry-over from other donors' samples. This rearrangement joins TRBV5-4 to TRBJ1-2; maybe TRBD1 (5 bases). As DNA, the CDR3 is TGTGCCAGCGTGTCTAACGGGGCGTCCCAGTCGGGCTACACCTTC. It translates to CASVSNGASQSGYTF.